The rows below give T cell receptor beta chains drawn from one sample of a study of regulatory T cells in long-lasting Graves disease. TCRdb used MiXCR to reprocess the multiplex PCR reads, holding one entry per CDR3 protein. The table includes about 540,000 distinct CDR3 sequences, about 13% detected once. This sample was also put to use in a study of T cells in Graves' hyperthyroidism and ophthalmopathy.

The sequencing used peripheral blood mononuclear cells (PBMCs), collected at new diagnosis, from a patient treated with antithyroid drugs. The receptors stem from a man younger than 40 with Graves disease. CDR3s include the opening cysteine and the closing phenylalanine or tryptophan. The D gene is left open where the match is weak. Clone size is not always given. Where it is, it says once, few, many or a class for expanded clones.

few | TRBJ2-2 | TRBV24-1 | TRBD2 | TGTGCCACCAGTGATTACAAGGGACTAGCGGGGGCCTCCGGGGAGCTGTTTTTT | CATSDYKGLAGASGELFF
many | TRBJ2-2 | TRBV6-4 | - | TGTGCCAGCAGAAGGGGGACAAACACCGGGGAGCTGTTTTTT | CASRRGTNTGELFF
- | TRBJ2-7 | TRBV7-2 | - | TGTGCCAGCAGCTTAAGCGCTGGGGCCGAGCAGTACTTC | CASSLSAGAEQYF
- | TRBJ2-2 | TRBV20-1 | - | TGCAGTGCTCCCGTAAGCCCCGGGGACCAGGAAATCACCGGGGAGCTGTTTTTT | CSAPVSPGDQEITGELFF
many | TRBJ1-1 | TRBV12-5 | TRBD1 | TGTGCTAGTGGTTTCGGACTGACAGGGGGCACTGAAGCTTTCTTT | CASGFGLTGGTEAFF
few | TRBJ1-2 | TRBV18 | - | TGTGCCAGCTCACCACAGGGACATAACTATGGCTACACCTTC | CASSPQGHNYGYTF
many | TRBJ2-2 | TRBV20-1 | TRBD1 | TGCAGTGCTAGGTTTCCGGGACAGCAGGCCGGGGAGCTGTTTTTT | CSARFPGQQAGELFF
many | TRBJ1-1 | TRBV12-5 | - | TGTGCTAGTGGTTTGTACGCACGTTTGAACACTGAAGCTTTCTTT | CASGLYARLNTEAFF
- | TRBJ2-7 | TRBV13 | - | TGTGCCAGCAGCTTAGTTGGGGGGACCTACGAGCAGTACTTC | CASSLVGGTYEQYF
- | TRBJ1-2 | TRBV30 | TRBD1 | TGTGCCTGGAGCGATCAGGGGGGCTCCGGCTATGGCTACACCTTC | CAWSDQGGSGYGYTF
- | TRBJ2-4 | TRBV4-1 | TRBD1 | TGCGCCAGCAGCCAAATCCACGCCAGGGGGTCTGGCAAAAACATTCAGTACTTC | CASSQIHARGSGKNIQYF
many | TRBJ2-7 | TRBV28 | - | TGTGCCAGCAGTTTACTGGGGGCGTTCAACGAGCAGTACTTC | CASSLLGAFNEQYF
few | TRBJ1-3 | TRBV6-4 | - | TGTGCCAGCAGTGACTCGACGGGGGCTGGAAACACCATATATTTT | CASSDSTGAGNTIYF
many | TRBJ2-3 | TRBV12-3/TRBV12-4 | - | TGTGCCAGCAGCCCTCCCCCGACTGAGGATACGCAGTATTTT | CASSPPPTEDTQYF
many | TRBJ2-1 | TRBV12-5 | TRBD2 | TGTGCTAGTGGTTTGGGATCACCCTTTGCGGGACTAGCGGGACTGAATGAGCAGTTCTTC | CASGLGSPFAGLAGLNEQFF
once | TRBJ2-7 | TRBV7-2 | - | TGTGCCAGCAGCTTAGTGGGCACCAGGGACTACGAGCAGTACTTC | CASSLVGTRDYEQYF
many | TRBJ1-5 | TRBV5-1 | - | TGCGCCAGCAGCTACCACCCTGACGGCAATCAGCCCCAGCATTTT | CASSYHPDGNQPQHF
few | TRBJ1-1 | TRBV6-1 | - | TGTGCCAGCTACCCCGGCCCGGGTCCGAAACGAAACACTGAAGCTTTCTTT | CASYPGPGPKRNTEAFF
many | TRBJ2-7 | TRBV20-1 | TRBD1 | TGCAGTGCTAGAGATCGGGGACAGGGGGCCTACGAGCAGTACTTC | CSARDRGQGAYEQYF
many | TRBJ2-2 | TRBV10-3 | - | TGTGCCATCAGTGGAAAGGGGGAAACCGGGGAGCTGTTTTTT | CAISGKGETGELFF
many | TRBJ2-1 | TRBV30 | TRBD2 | TGTGCCTGGATCCGCCTAGCGGGAAGAAATGAGCAGTTCTTC | CAWIRLAGRNEQFF
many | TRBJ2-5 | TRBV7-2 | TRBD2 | TGTGCCAGCAGCTTGACTAGCGGGAGAGAGACCCAGTACTTC | CASSLTSGRETQYF
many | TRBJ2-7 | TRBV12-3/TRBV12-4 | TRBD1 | TGTGCCAGCAGGCACGACAGGGAACGGTCCTACGAGCAGTACTTC | CASRHDRERSYEQYF
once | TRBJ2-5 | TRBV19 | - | TGTGCCAGTAGTGGGGGGATCAACCAAGAGACCCAGTACTTC | CASSGGINQETQYF
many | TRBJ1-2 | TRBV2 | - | TGTGCCAGCGTGGGGGACACCTATGGCTACACCTTC | CASVGDTYGYTF
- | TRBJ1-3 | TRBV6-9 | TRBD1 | TGTGCCAGCAGTTACAGGGGGGTAGAAAACACCATATATTTT | CASSYRGVENTIYF
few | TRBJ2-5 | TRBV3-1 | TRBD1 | TGTGCCAGCAGCCGACAGGGCCCTGATGGGGGCCAGTACTTC | CASSRQGPDGGQYF
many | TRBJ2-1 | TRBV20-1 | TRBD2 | TGCAGTGCTAGGGCTTATGGGGCTAGCGGGAGCAACAATGAGCAGTTCTTC | CSARAYGASGSNNEQFF
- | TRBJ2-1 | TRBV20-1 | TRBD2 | TGCAGTGCTATACTGGCGGGAGGCCGACGCGCCTACAATGAGCAGTTCTTC | CSAILAGGRRAYNEQFF
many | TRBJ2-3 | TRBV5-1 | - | TGTGCCAGCAGCTTAGAGGGAGATACGCAGTATTTT | CASSLEGDTQYF
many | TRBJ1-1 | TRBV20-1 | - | TGCAGTGCGCCGATTATGAACACTGAAGCTTTCTTT | CSAPIMNTEAFF
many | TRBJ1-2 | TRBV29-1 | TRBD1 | TGCAGCGTCCTACGGGACAGGGGGCCGGCAGGCTACACCTTC | CSVLRDRGPAGYTF
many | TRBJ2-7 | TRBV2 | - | TGTGCCAGCCACAGGGACTCCTACGAGCAGTACTTC | CASHRDSYEQYF
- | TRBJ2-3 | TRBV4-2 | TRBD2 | TGTGCCAGCAGCAAACCGGGACTAGCGGGCACAGATACGCAGTATTTT | CASSKPGLAGTDTQYF
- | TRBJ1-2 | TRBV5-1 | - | TGCGCCAGCAGCTTGTCCGGGGGCGCTACTGTTGGCTACACCTTC | CASSLSGGATVGYTF